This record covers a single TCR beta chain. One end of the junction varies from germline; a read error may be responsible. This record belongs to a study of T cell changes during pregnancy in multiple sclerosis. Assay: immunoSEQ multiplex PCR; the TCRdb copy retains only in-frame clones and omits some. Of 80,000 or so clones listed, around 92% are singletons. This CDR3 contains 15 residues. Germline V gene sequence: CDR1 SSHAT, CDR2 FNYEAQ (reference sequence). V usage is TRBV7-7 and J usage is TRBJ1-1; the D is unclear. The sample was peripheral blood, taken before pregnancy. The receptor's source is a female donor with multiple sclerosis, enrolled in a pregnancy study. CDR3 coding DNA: TGTGCTAGCAGCTTACATCAGGCGTCAAACACTGAAGCTTTCTTT. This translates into CASSLHQASNTEAFF.